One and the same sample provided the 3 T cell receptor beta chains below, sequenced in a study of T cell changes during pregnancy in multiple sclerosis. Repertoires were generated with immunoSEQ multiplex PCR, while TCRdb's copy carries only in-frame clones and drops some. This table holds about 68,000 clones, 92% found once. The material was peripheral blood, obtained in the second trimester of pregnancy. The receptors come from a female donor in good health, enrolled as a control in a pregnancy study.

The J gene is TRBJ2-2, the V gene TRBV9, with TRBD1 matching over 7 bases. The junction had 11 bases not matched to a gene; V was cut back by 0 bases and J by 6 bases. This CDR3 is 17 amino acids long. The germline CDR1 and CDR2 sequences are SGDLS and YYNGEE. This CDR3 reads CASSVAPRDSLAGELFF. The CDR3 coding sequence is TGTGCCAGCAGCGTAGCTCCCCGGGACAGTTTGGCCGGGGAGCTGTTTTTT.

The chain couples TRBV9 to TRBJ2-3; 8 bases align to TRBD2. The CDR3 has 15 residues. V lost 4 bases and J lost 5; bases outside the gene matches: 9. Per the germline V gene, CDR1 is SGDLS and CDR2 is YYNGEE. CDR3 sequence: CASSPQREYIDTQYF. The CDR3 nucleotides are TGTGCCAGCAGCCCCCAGCGGGAGTACATAGATACGCAGTATTTT.

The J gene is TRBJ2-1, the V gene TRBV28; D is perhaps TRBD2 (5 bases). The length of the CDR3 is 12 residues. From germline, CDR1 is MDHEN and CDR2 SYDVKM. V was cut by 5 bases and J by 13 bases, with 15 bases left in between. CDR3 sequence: CASSLRGLAQFF. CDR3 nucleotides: TGTGCCAGCAGTCTGAGAGGGTTGGCCCAGTTCTTC. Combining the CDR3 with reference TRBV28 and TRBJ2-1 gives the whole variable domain DVKVTQSSRYLVKRTGEKVFLECVQDMDHENMFWYRQDPGLGLRLIYFSYDVKMKEKGDIPEGYSVSREKKERFSLILESASTNQTSMYLCASSLRGLAQFFGPGTRLTVL.